A selection of T cell receptor beta chains follows, all from one sample in a study of PD-L1 blockade in urothelial cancer. Using immunoSEQ multiplex PCR, the repertoire was profiled, and TCRdb retains in-frame clones only, with some absent. The sample yields around 100,000 clones, around 87% seen once. The sample in question was PBMCs, obtained around atezolizumab (anti-PD-L1) treatment. All receptors derive from a man in his sixties with urothelial cancer. Both conserved end residues are part of each CDR3. The D gene is left open where the match is weak. Rows give clone size only sometimes, using once, few, many, or a class for an expanded clone.

j_call | d_call | clone_size | cdr3_length | v_call | cdr3_nt | cdr3_aa
TRBJ2-1 | TRBD2 | NA | 15 | TRBV6-5 | TGTGCCAGCAGTTCCAGCGGGAGGGTAAGGAGTGAGCAGTTCTTC | CASSSSGRVRSEQFF
TRBJ2-3 | NA | NA | 14 | TRBV6-5 | TGTGCCAGCAGTTACTCGACCGGGTCAGATACGCAGTATTTT | CASSYSTGSDTQYF
TRBJ2-1 | TRBD1 | NA | 15 | TRBV5-1 | TGCGCCAGCAGCTTTGCGGGACAGGGCGGAGTTGAGCAGTTCTTC | CASSFAGQGGVEQFF
TRBJ1-1 | NA | NA | 14 | TRBV5-4 | TGTGCCAGCAGCTTGGCCATCGCGGACACTGAAGCTTTCTTT | CASSLAIADTEAFF
TRBJ2-3 | NA | NA | 16 | TRBV21-1 | TGTGCCAGCAGCAATGGTGGCGGGGGGGCCACAGATACGCAGTATTTT | CASSNGGGGATDTQYF
TRBJ1-2 | NA | NA | 15 | TRBV4-1 | TGCGCCAGCAGCCAAGACCCGGCCCCAAGGGGTGGCTACACCTTC | CASSQDPAPRGGYTF
TRBJ2-4 | TRBD2 | NA | 15 | TRBV7-8 | TGTGCCAGCAGCTTAGGTCGGGGGGGCTCAAACATTCAGTACTTC | CASSLGRGGSNIQYF
TRBJ1-1 | TRBD1 | few | 10 | TRBV20-1 | TGCAGTGCTTACCGGACAGGGGCTTTCTTT | CSAYRTGAFF
TRBJ2-1 | TRBD1 | NA | 14 | TRBV10-3 | TGTGCCATCTGTCGGGACAGGGAGTCAAATGAGCAGTTCTTC | CAICRDRESNEQFF
TRBJ2-7 | NA | NA | 16 | TRBV27 | TGTGCCAGCAGTCCTCGCCCGACAGTCGCCTCCTACGAGCAGTACTTC | CASSPRPTVASYEQYF
TRBJ2-5 | NA | once | 15 | TRBV7-3 | TGTGCCAGCAGTCCAGGATACGCTCCCTTCGAGACCCAGTACTTC | CASSPGYAPFETQYF
TRBJ1-1 | NA | NA | 14 | TRBV7-9 | TGTGCCAGCAGCCCACGGGGGGATAGCACTGAAGCTTTCTTT | CASSPRGDSTEAFF
TRBJ2-7 | TRBD2 | NA | 15 | TRBV5-4 | TGTGCCAGCAGCTTGGATCTAGCGGGGCCTGGTGAGCAGTACTTC | CASSLDLAGPGEQYF
TRBJ1-2 | TRBD1 | NA | 15 | TRBV9 | TGTGCCAGCAGCTCCCGACAGGGCTCTAACTATGGCTACACCTTC | CASSSRQGSNYGYTF
TRBJ2-1 | TRBD2 | NA | 16 | TRBV5-6 | TGTGCCAGCAGTTGGACCGGGACTAGCTCCTACAATGAGCAGTTCTTC | CASSWTGTSSYNEQFF
TRBJ2-4 | TRBD2 | NA | 12 | TRBV6-6 | TGTGCCACCCTAGCGGGAGTCAACATTCAGTACTTC | CATLAGVNIQYF
TRBJ1-2 | TRBD1 | NA | 15 | TRBV5-1 | TGCGCCAGCAGCACCGGACAGGGCGCTAACTATGGCTACACCTTC | CASSTGQGANYGYTF
TRBJ2-7 | NA | once | 14 | TRBV28 | TGTGCCAGCAGCTCGGGAGCGCATTCCTACGAGCAGTACTTC | CASSSGAHSYEQYF
TRBJ1-4 | TRBD1 | NA | 17 | TRBV19 | TGTGCCACCCGGAGACAGGGCAGATCGGCAACTAATGAAAAACTGTTTTTT | CATRRQGRSATNEKLFF
TRBJ2-1 | TRBD2 | many | 15 | TRBV9 | TGTGCCAGCAGCCTTGTTGGGACTAGACCCAATGAGCAGTTCTTC | CASSLVGTRPNEQFF
TRBJ2-7 | TRBD1 | NA | 15 | TRBV7-9 | TGTGCCAGCAGCATCAGACAGGGTAGCTCCTACGAGCAGTACTTC | CASSIRQGSSYEQYF
TRBJ2-3 | NA | NA | 12 | TRBV29-1 | TGCAGCGCCCAGACAGGGGAGGGACGCGAGTATTTT | CSAQTGEGREYF
TRBJ2-3 | NA | NA | 14 | TRBV2 | TGTGCCAGCTCCTCGGCGGAGGGCACAGATACGCAGTATTTT | CASSSAEGTDTQYF
TRBJ2-7 | NA | few | 13 | TRBV2 | TGTGCCAGCAGTGAAGCCGGTCCCTACGAGCAGTACTTC | CASSEAGPYEQYF
TRBJ2-5 | TRBD2 | NA | 14 | TRBV28 | TGTGCCAGCAGTGTTAGCGGGGGGGAAGAGACCCAGTACTTC | CASSVSGGEETQYF
TRBJ2-1 | NA | NA | 14 | TRBV19 | TGTGCCAGTAGTATAGGGGGCGGGGTAGGGGAGCAGTTCTTC | CASSIGGGVGEQFF
TRBJ1-5 | TRBD1 | NA | 15 | TRBV4-2 | TGTGCCAGCAGCCAGGACAGGGGGCGTAATCAGCCCCAGCATTTT | CASSQDRGRNQPQHF
TRBJ2-3 | TRBD1 | NA | 15 | TRBV11-1 | TGTGCCAGCAGCCCGGGACAGGGCGACACAGATACGCAGTATTTT | CASSPGQGDTDTQYF
TRBJ2-7 | NA | once | 13 | TRBV29-1 | TGCAGCGTCGCCCCCCCCGGTGTTTCAGAGCAGTACTTC | CSVAPPGVSEQYF
TRBJ2-7 | NA | NA | 15 | TRBV10-2 | TGCGCCAGCAGGGCTATCTGGGAGGTTTCCTACGAGCAGTACTTC | CASRAIWEVSYEQYF
TRBJ2-7 | TRBD2 | NA | 16 | TRBV12-5 | TGTGCTAGTGGTTTGAGAAGCGGGGGACCCGGGGAGGAGCAGTACTTC | CASGLRSGGPGEEQYF
TRBJ1-2 | NA | NA | 11 | TRBV6-1 | TGTGCCAGCATTCTAATCGGGGAGCCATATTTC | CASILIGEPYF
TRBJ1-2 | TRBD1 | NA | 14 | TRBV2 | TGTGCCAGCAGTGGCAGGGGGACCAACTATGGCTACACCTTC | CASSGRGTNYGYTF
TRBJ1-5 | NA | NA | 15 | TRBV21-1 | TGTGCCAGCAGTGGGGACAGGGGGAGAAATCAGCCCCAGCATTTT | CASSGDRGRNQPQHF
TRBJ1-2 | NA | once | 15 | TRBV7-9 | TGTGCCAGCAGCTTAGCGTCCCTCGAAGACAATGGCTACACCTTC | CASSLASLEDNGYTF
TRBJ2-7 | TRBD2 | NA | 13 | TRBV28 | TGTGCCACCCTAGCGGGGGCCCCCTACGAGCAGTACTTC | CATLAGAPYEQYF
TRBJ2-1 | NA | NA | 15 | TRBV10-1 | TGCGCCAGCAGTGTAGTAGCGGCCGGGAACGATGAGCAGTTCTTC | CASSVVAAGNDEQFF
TRBJ2-5 | TRBD1 | NA | 13 | TRBV6-1 | TGTGCCAGCATGACAGGGGGCCGAGAGACCCAGTACTTC | CASMTGGRETQYF
TRBJ2-3 | NA | NA | 14 | TRBV5-1 | TGCGCCAGCAGCCGACAGGTTGGCACAGATACGCAGTATTTT | CASSRQVGTDTQYF